The source of this T cell receptor (beta chain) is a study of cytomegalovirus exposure and HLA in healthy donors. This clone was recorded a few times. What it recognizes is unknown. The PCR was carried out with 60 Vbeta primers and 13 Jbeta primers. The data were produced by immunoSEQ multiplex PCR, yet TCRdb's version contains in-frame clones alone and is incomplete. The data show more than 200,000 clones, with 55% to 75% seen just once and around 3% held by the top ten. Notes on the study in general: CMV serostatus was the sole immune exposure information available. About 90% or about 30% of the time was how often most TCR beta V segments were productive, according to an earlier analysis.

The receptor's source is a man aged 35 to 55 in good health and CMV-seropositive. Sequences were obtained from PBMCs.

CDR3 amino acids: CASSAYRINTEAFF. The CDR3 DNA sequence: TGTGCCAGCAGCGCCTACAGGATTAACACTGAAGCTTTCTTT. V usage is TRBV5-8 and J usage is TRBJ1-1; tentative D call: TRBD1 (5 bases). V gave up 4 bases and J gave up 2 bases, with 12 bases separating them. CDR3 size: 14 residues. Germline V lookup: CDR1 SGHTS, CDR2 YDEGEE. The full variable domain, rest sourced from reference TRBV5-8 and TRBJ1-1, is EAGVTQSPTHLIKTRGQQATLRCSPISGHTSVYWYQQALGLGLQFLLWYDEGEERNRGNFPPRFSGRQFPNYSSELNVNALELEDSALYLCASSAYRINTEAFFGQGTRLTVV.